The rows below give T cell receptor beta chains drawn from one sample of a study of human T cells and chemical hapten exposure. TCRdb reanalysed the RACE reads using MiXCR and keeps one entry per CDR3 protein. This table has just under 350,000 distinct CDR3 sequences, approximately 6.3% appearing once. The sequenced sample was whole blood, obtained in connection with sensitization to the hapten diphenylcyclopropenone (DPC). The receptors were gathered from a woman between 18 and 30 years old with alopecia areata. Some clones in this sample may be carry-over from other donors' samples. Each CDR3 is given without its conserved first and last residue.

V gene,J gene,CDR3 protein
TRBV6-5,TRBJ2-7,ASGRDGTYEQY
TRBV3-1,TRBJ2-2,ASSQDLWQLNGELF
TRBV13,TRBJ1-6,ASSSTRNNSPLH
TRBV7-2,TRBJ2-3,ASSLLKTPDTQY
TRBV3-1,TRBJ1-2,ASSIQTGRSGYT
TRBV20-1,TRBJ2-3,SAPGGLAGVLDTQY
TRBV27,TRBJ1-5,ASSFQGWSNQPQH
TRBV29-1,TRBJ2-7,SVDRDYEQY
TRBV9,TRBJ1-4,ASSSRTGPEKLF
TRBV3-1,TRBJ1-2,ASSLQGGINYGYT
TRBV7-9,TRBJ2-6,ASSFPSPDRGMAGANVLT
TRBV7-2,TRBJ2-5,ASSSRNYQETQY
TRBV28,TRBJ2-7,ASSTSSGGLYEQY
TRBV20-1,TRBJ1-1,SARVVGRTEAF
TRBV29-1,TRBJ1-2,SVGTGIAYGYT
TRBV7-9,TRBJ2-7,ASSQKGGPQDEQY
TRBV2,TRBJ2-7,ASRPTDRGWFEQY
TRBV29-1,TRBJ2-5,SVVRETQY